This is a list of T cell receptor beta chains from one sample in a study of shared clonotypes between healthy human individuals. Clones were sequenced by immunoSEQ multiplex PCR, and TCRdb holds only the in-frame ones, with some missing. The data contain over a million clones, under 80% of them singletons. The sequenced sample consisted of memory CD4+ T cells sorted from blood. The receptor source for this set is a man aged 18 to 30 in good health. Each CDR3 is given with its conserved first and last residue. D genes are given only for firm matches. Part of the rows lack a size; the others show once, few, many or a class for expanded clones.

.	.	TRBJ1-1	TRBV27	TGTGCCAGCAGGCAGGGGACCCTTGAAGCTTTCTTT	CASRQGTLEAFF
.	.	TRBJ1-2	TRBV5-4	TGTGCCAGCAGCGCAGGGAGCTACTATGGCTACACCTTC	CASSAGSYYGYTF
many	TRBD2	TRBJ2-1	TRBV4-3	TGCGCCAGCAGCCAAGGGCTAGCGGGAGGCACTGAGCAGTTCTTC	CASSQGLAGGTEQFF
.	.	TRBJ2-2	TRBV6-1	TGTGCCAGCAGTGAAGGACAGGCTAACCTAGGTTTTTTT	CASSEGQANLGFF
.	.	TRBJ1-3	TRBV2	TGTGCCAGCAGCGCCACCGACAGTCCCGGAAACACCATATATTTT	CASSATDSPGNTIYF
.	.	TRBJ1-2	TRBV6-5	TGTGCCAGCAGTTACGATCGTGGGACCTCTAACTATGGCTACACCTTC	CASSYDRGTSNYGYTF
.	TRBD2	TRBJ2-1	TRBV10-2	TGCGCCAGCAGTGAGTCTGCTAGCGGGGGGGTAAACAATGAGCAGTTCTTC	CASSESASGGVNNEQFF
few	.	TRBJ1-5	TRBV5-6	TGTGCCAGCAGCGAGAGGAAGGGTTCACGCAATCAGCCCCAGCATTTT	CASSERKGSRNQPQHF
.	TRBD1	TRBJ2-3	TRBV10-3	TGTGCCATCAGTGCGGGACAGAGCACAGATACGCAGTATTTT	CAISAGQSTDTQYF
.	.	TRBJ1-5	TRBV27	TGTGCCAGCAGTTTATCCCGCGCTTCCAATCAGCCCCAGCATTTT	CASSLSRASNQPQHF
.	.	TRBJ1-6	TRBV6-4	TGTGCCAGCAGTGATTGGGTCGGCTCACCCCTCCACTTT	CASSDWVGSPLHF
.	TRBD2	TRBJ2-3	TRBV11-3	TGTGCCAGCAGCTTAGTGGGGGGGACTAACACAGATACGCAGTATTTT	CASSLVGGTNTDTQYF
few	TRBD1	TRBJ2-7	TRBV5-1	TGCGCCAGCAGCTTGGGGGACAGGGGCTACGAGCAGTACTTC	CASSLGDRGYEQYF
few	TRBD2	TRBJ2-5	TRBV5-4	TGTGCCAGCAGCCCCGGTCGGGGGGGCTTGGAGGAGACCCAGTACTTC	CASSPGRGGLEETQYF
.	.	TRBJ1-1	TRBV4-1	TGCGCCAGCAGCCAGACAGGAAGGACGGACACTGAAGCTTTCTTT	CASSQTGRTDTEAFF
.	TRBD1	TRBJ2-5	TRBV6-5	TGTGCCAGCAGTTATCAGACAGGGGTAGAGACCCAGTACTTC	CASSYQTGVETQYF
.	.	TRBJ2-7	TRBV6-5	TGTGCCAGCAGTCTGACCGGTACCTACGAGCAGTACTTC	CASSLTGTYEQYF
.	.	TRBJ2-1	TRBV7-9	TGTGCCAGCAGCCCCTCGGGACTTGCGGGGGCCCTAGAGTTCTTC	CASSPSGLAGALEFF
few	TRBD1	TRBJ1-1	TRBV19	TGTGCCAGTACCCGGGGCGACAGGGTTAACGCTGAAGCTTTCTTT	CASTRGDRVNAEAFF
few	.	TRBJ1-5	TRBV5-8	TGTGCCAGCAGCCCGAAGCGTAGCAATCAGCCCCAGCATTTT	CASSPKRSNQPQHF
.	.	TRBJ1-5	TRBV28	TGTGCCAGCAGTTTACCCGGATATAGCAAACAGCCCCAGCATTTT	CASSLPGYSKQPQHF
.	TRBD2	TRBJ2-6	TRBV28	TGTGCCAGCACTACCTGGGGCGGGAGTAGCTCTGGGGCCAACGTCCTGACTTTC	CASTTWGGSSSGANVLTF
few	.	TRBJ2-5	TRBV7-2	TGTGCCAGCAGCTCCTCGCCGCAAGAGACCCAGTACTTC	CASSSSPQETQYF
.	TRBD2	TRBJ2-7	TRBV7-2	TGTGCCAGCAGCGCGGGACTACCCCCAAACGAGCAGTACTTC	CASSAGLPPNEQYF
.	TRBD2	TRBJ2-7	TRBV7-2	TGTGCCAGCAAGGAGCGGGAGGCCCGGGAGCAGTACTTC	CASKEREAREQYF
.	.	TRBJ2-5	TRBV10-2	TGCGCCAGCTCCCGGGACTCCGAAGAGACCCAGTACTTC	CASSRDSEETQYF
.	TRBD2	TRBJ2-5	TRBV10-2	TGCGCCAGCAGTGACCGGACTAGCGGTGAGCAGTACTTC	CASSDRTSGEQYF
.	TRBD1	TRBJ1-1	TRBV7-6	TGTGCCAGCAGCCTAGGACAGGGTAACACTGAAGCTTTCTTT	CASSLGQGNTEAFF
.	.	TRBJ2-5	TRBV18	TGTGCCAGCTCCTTAGCCCAAGAGACCCAGTACTTC	CASSLAQETQYF
many	TRBD2	TRBJ2-2	TRBV5-1	TGCGCCAGCAGCTTGGACGGGACTAGAAGCACCGGGGAGCTGTTTTTT	CASSLDGTRSTGELFF
.	TRBD1	TRBJ1-5	TRBV9	TGTGCCAGCAGCGTAGGGCAGGGGGCCCAGCCCCAGCATTTT	CASSVGQGAQPQHF
.	.	TRBJ1-5	TRBV6-6	TGTGCCAGCAGAGACGATCAGCCCCAGCATTTT	CASRDDQPQHF
.	.	TRBJ2-5	TRBV7-9	TGTGCCAGCAGCTTATCCCCCCCGGAGCAAGAGACCCAGTACTTC	CASSLSPPEQETQYF
.	TRBD1	TRBJ2-3	TRBV11-3	TGTGCCAGCAGCAAACAGGGGTCAACAGATACGCAGTATTTT	CASSKQGSTDTQYF
.	TRBD1	TRBJ1-5	TRBV6-1	TGTGCCAGCAGTGAAGGGACAGGGGTATCGCCCCAGCATTTT	CASSEGTGVSPQHF
.	.	TRBJ1-1	TRBV7-2	TGTGCCAGCAGCTTAGTCCAGCGGAACACTGAAGCTTTCTTT	CASSLVQRNTEAFF
.	.	TRBJ2-5	TRBV19	TGTGCCAGTAGCACAGGGGAGGTTTGGGAGACCCAGTACTTC	CASSTGEVWETQYF
.	TRBD1	TRBJ1-5	TRBV23-1	TGCGCCAGCGGCCGAGAGGCAGGGGGATTTTATAGCAATCAGCCCCAGCATTTT	CASGREAGGFYSNQPQHF
.	.	TRBJ1-3	TRBV11-2	TGTGCCAGCAGCTTTGCCGGCGGAAACACCATATATTTT	CASSFAGGNTIYF
.	.	TRBJ2-1	TRBV10-1	TGCGCCAGCAGTGAACGCCCCGGACCCTACAATGAGCAGTTCTTC	CASSERPGPYNEQFF